Shown below are 20 T cell receptor beta chains from a single sample sequenced in a study of cytomegalovirus exposure and HLA in healthy donors. The PCR made use of 60 Vbeta and 13 Jbeta primers. Generated by immunoSEQ multiplex PCR, the TCRdb table keeps only in-frame clones and is missing some. The data contain approximately 150,000 clones, 76% of them singletons. The specimen sequenced was PBMCs. The receptors shown here come from a male donor in good health and CMV-seronegative.

This chain uses TRBV5-6 with TRBJ2-5, with D hard to call. Germline V gene data show CDR1 as SGHDT and CDR2 as YYEEEE. There are 13 residues in the CDR3. Between the trimmed V and J ends, which lost 2 bases and 2 bases, there was a span of 7 bases. The CDR3 region has the DNA TGTGCCAGCAGCTTATTTATTCAAGAGACCCAGTACTTC. It translates to CASSLFIQETQYF.

This chain links TRBV6-6 with TRBJ1-4; D gene unclear. The CDR3 has 14 residues. V was clipped by 5 bases and J by 4 bases, with 11 bases between them. The germline V gene has CDR1 MNHNY and CDR2 SVGAGI (reference sequence). CDR3 sequence (DNA): TGTGCCAGCAGTCACAGCTACCGTAATGAAAAACTGTTTTTT. It encodes CASSHSYRNEKLFF.

The chain employs TRBV4-3 and TRBJ1-4, with D possibly being TRBD1 (5 bases). The CDR3 has 21 residues. The germline V and J ends were trimmed by 0 bases and 0 bases, with 23 bases remaining between them. Looked up from germline, CDR1 is LGHNA and CDR2 is YSLEER. The CDR3 sequence: CASSQEGPGGIRRPTNEKLFF. The DNA of the CDR3 is TGCGCCAGCAGCCAAGAAGGCCCTGGGGGGATCAGGAGGCCAACTAATGAAAAACTGTTTTTT.

The chain has TRBV18 and TRBJ1-6; 9 positions agree with TRBD1. The CDR3 contains 15 residues. Germline V gene data show CDR1 as KGHSH and CDR2 as LQKENI. V was clipped by 3 bases and J by 7 bases; unmatched bases: 4. DNA for the CDR3: TGTGCCAGCTCACCCGGGGACAGGGTAAATTCACCCCTCCACTTT. Amino acids: CASSPGDRVNSPLHF.

This clone was detected only a few times. The chain recombines TRBV7-2 with TRBJ1-1; maybe TRBD1 (6 bases). Trimming took off 2 bases at V and 5 bases at J, with 15 bases between the two ends. Germline V gene lookup returns CDR1 SGHTA and CDR2 FQGNSA. CDR3 size: 15 residues. The CDR3 is CASSLSTGTGTEAFF. In DNA form, the CDR3 reads TGTGCCAGCAGCTTATCAACAGGGACGGGAACTGAAGCTTTCTTT. Using reference TRBV7-2 and TRBJ1-1 for the parts outside the CDR3, the full variable domain is GAGVSQSPSNKVTEKGKDVELRCDPISGHTALYWYRQSLGQGLEFLIYFQGNSAPDKSGLPSDRFSAERTGGSVSTLTIQRTQQEDSAVYLCASSLSTGTGTEAFFGQGTRLTVV.

J is TRBJ2-1 and V is TRBV6-5; 8 bases agree with TRBD2. CDR1 is MNHEY, CDR2 SVGAGI, per germline. After removal of 4 bases from V and 5 bases from J, the junction contained 10 bases not matched to a gene. The CDR3 runs 16 residues. The DNA of the CDR3 is TGTGCCAGCAGTTCCCGACTAGCGCCACGTAACAATGAGCAGTTCTTC. Translated: CASSSRLAPRNNEQFF.

This clone was counted only a few times. In DNA, the CDR3 is TGTGCCAGCAGTCTCGGGGTTTTGGGCGAGCAGTACTTC. Amino acid sequence: CASSLGVLGEQYF. This chain uses TRBV6-6 with TRBJ2-7, with D possibly TRBD2 on 5 matching bases. The CDR3 has 13 amino acids. The V and J ends lost 5 bases and 6 bases respectively, with 14 bases between them. Germline assignment: CDR1 MNHNY and CDR2 SVGAGI (reference sequence).

As for this clone: One end of the junction varies from germline; a read error may be responsible. J is TRBJ2-5 and V is TRBV7-9; tentative D call: TRBD1 (7 bases). CDR3 length: 13 residues. Germline V lookup: CDR1 SEHNR, CDR2 FQNEAQ (reference sequence). The CDR3 DNA is TGTGCCAGCAGCTTAGTCGGAGGGGGCGAAGAGGACTTC. Translation: CASSLVGGGEEDF.

This chain uses TRBV19 with TRBJ1-1; 7 bases map to TRBD1. J lost 1 base, V lost 2 bases, and 7 bases had no gene match. Germline CDR1 and CDR2: LNHDA and SQIVND (reference sequence). This CDR3 contains 16 residues. CDR3 loop: CASSISSAGGNTEAFF. The CDR3 coding sequence is TGTGCCAGTAGTATAAGTTCCGCAGGGGGGAACACTGAAGCTTTCTTT.

J is TRBJ1-4 and V is TRBV6-5; 8 bases map to TRBD1. The germline gives CDR1 MNHEY, CDR2 SVGAGI. With V trimmed by 5 bases and J by 8 bases, 4 bases remained unmatched. There are 13 residues in the CDR3. The CDR3 loop reads CASSRTGPEKLFF. In DNA form, the CDR3 reads TGTGCCAGCAGTCGGACAGGGCCCGAAAAACTGTTTTTT.

The rearrangement joins TRBV28 to TRBJ2-1; TRBD2 aligns across 8 bases. Germline V gives CDR1 MDHEN, CDR2 SYDVKM. The CDR3 contains 13 residues. J gave up 7 bases and V 3 bases, and 2 bases lay outside the gene matches. CDR3 DNA: TGTGCCAGCAGTTTTACGGGAGGGAATGAGCAGTTCTTC. This codes for CASSFTGGNEQFF.

This chain links TRBV5-4 with TRBJ1-1; 7 positions match TRBD1. The CDR3 sequence is 16 residues long. Germline V gene lookup returns CDR1 SGHNT and CDR2 YYREEE (reference sequence). The ends lost 4 bases at V and 0 bases at J; junction bases unmatched: 9. The CDR3 region is CASSPGGRQMNTEAFF. The CDR3 region has the DNA TGTGCCAGCAGCCCAGGGGGGCGTCAGATGAACACTGAAGCTTTCTTT.

This clone is a singleton in its sample. The genes are TRBV5-1 and TRBJ2-3, with 13 positions matching TRBD2. The CDR3 sequence is 15 residues long. The V segment lost 4 bases and the J segment 6 bases; nucleotides outside the gene matches: 5. Germline loops: CDR1 SGHRS, CDR2 YFSETQ. CDR3 sequence: CASSPMGLAGDTQYF. The CDR3 DNA is TGCGCCAGCAGCCCGATGGGACTAGCGGGGGATACGCAGTATTTT.

The V and J genes are TRBV29-1 and TRBJ1-3, with D tentatively TRBD1 (5 bases). V gave up 4 bases and J gave up 4 bases, with 11 bases separating them. The CDR3 covers 13 residues. The germline V gene encodes CDR1 SQVTM and CDR2 ANQGSEA. This chain's CDR3 is CSVGRDYGNTIYF. The CDR3 DNA sequence: TGCAGCGTTGGCAGGGACTACGGAAACACCATATATTTT.

The genes are TRBV28 and TRBJ1-3; tentatively, D is TRBD1 (6 bases). The CDR3 runs 16 residues. V was shortened by 2 bases and J by 4 bases, with 15 bases between the two germline ends. CDR1 and CDR2 (germline): MDHEN, SYDVKM. In DNA form, the CDR3 reads TGTGCCAGCAGTTTAGGGCAGGGGTGGTCAGGAAACACCATATATTTT. Encoded protein: CASSLGQGWSGNTIYF.

V usage is TRBV30 and J usage is TRBJ1-2; 7 bases match TRBD1. The germline V gene has CDR1 GTSNPN and CDR2 SVGIG (reference sequence). The V and J ends lost 2 bases and 3 bases, in that order; junction bases with no gene match: 3. The CDR3 has 13 residues. In DNA form, the CDR3 reads TGTGCCTGGAGTTCTGGGACAGACTATGGCTACACCTTC. It codes for CAWSSGTDYGYTF.

The chain employs TRBV7-8 and TRBJ2-5; 9 nucleotides line up with TRBD1. The J call is uncertain, as TRBJ2-7 better fits the DNA end. In germline, CDR1 is SGHVS, CDR2 FQNEAQ. The CDR3 runs 15 residues. For the CDR3, the DNA is TGTGCCAGCAGCTATACGACAGGGGGGTCCTACGAGCAGTACTTC. This encodes CASSYTTGGSYEQYF.

CDR3 residues: CSVEGALAYRYNEQFF. The DNA for the CDR3 is TGCAGCGTTGAAGGGGCACTAGCTTACAGGTACAATGAGCAGTTCTTC. The V call is TRBV29-1, the J call TRBJ2-1, with D possibly TRBD2 on 6 matching bases. The CDR3 is made up of 16 amino acids. Germline V gives CDR1 SQVTM, CDR2 ANQGSEA. Deletions cut 1 base from V and 4 bases from J, with 17 bases between.

This chain uses TRBV19 with TRBJ1-5; possibly TRBD1 for D (6 bases). V was pared by 5 bases and J by 3 bases, with 17 bases between. The length of the CDR3 is 16 residues. In germline, CDR1 is LNHDA, CDR2 SQIVND (reference sequence). This CDR3 reads CASSRPTGTYNQPQHF. The CDR3 nucleotides are TGTGCCAGTAGTCGCCCAACGGGGACATACAATCAGCCCCAGCATTTT.

The gene calls are TRBV28 and TRBJ1-6; no reliable D call. In germline, CDR1 is MDHEN, CDR2 SYDVKM. The CDR3 has 14 residues. The germline V and J ends were trimmed by 4 bases and 10 bases, with 14 bases remaining between them. The CDR3 DNA reads TGTGCCAGCAGTTCCTACATCGGCGGATCACCCCTCCACTTT. Translation gives CASSSYIGGSPLHF.